This TCR beta chain comes out of a study of shared clonotypes between healthy human individuals. Study context: Donors, aged 18 to 49, were a couple of women and a few men. Overall study results and limits: Across a few donors, naive CD4 shared roughly 5%, naive CD8 more than 3%, memory CD4 2% to 2.5%, memory CD8 more than 0.35%.

CDR1 and CDR2 from the germline V gene are SEHNR and FQNEAQ (reference sequence). The germline V and J ends were trimmed by 1 base and 4 bases, with 11 bases remaining between them. The CDR3 runs 15 residues. About this clone: Its antigen remains unknown. The same CDR3 can be traced to other DNA sequences in this sample.

Genomic DNA from each subset was divided evenly over several immunoSEQ plates. Produced via immunoSEQ multiplex PCR; TCRdb's table is partial and in-frame only. The sample lists roughly 2 million clones; approximately 94% were seen once. Sequenced material: naive CD4+ T cells sorted from blood. Subset given: CD45RA+ positively selected. The rearrangement links TRBV7-9 to TRBJ1-3; D is unclear. The sequence derives from a man aged 18-30 years in good health. The CDR3, as DNA: TGTGCCAGCAGCTTAGGGACCGGAATCGGAAACACCATATATTTT. Translation gives CASSLGTGIGNTIYF.